This record concerns one TCR beta chain sequence. This sample is drawn from a study of OX40 agonist ivuxolimab in advanced cancers. Trimming shortened V by 3 bases and J by 6 bases, and 11 bases separated the two germline ends. In germline, CDR1 is SNHLY, CDR2 FYNNEI. The CDR3 covers 14 residues. Data came from immunoSEQ multiplex PCR; TCRdb stores just in-frame clones and leaves some out. The data show about 110,000 clones, about nine tenths seen once. The material was CD4+ or CD8+ T cells sorted from blood, obtained in a trial of the OX40 agonist ivuxolimab. The clonotype was recovered from an adult with an advanced solid tumor such as melanoma, head and neck, liver or kidney cancer. This rearrangement joins TRBV2 to TRBJ1-4; tentative D call: TRBD1 (5 bases). CDR3 sequence: CASSEGTFDEKLFF. In DNA, the CDR3 is TGTGCCAGCAGTGAGGGGACTTTTGATGAAAAACTGTTTTTT.